The 27 T cell receptor beta chains below all came from one sample that was sequenced in a study of radiotherapy plus CTLA-4 blockade in lung cancer. Using immunoSEQ multiplex PCR, the repertoire was profiled, and TCRdb retains in-frame clones only, with some absent. Found here are about 60,000 clones, around 80% of them singletons; the top ten hold around 3.7%. Sequences were derived from peripheral blood, sampled from a patient treated with radiotherapy plus ipilimumab. The receptors originated from a human donor with non-small cell lung cancer who had a partial response to radiotherapy plus ipilimumab.

V usage is TRBV11-2 and J usage is TRBJ1-5; tentative D call: TRBD1 (6 bases). Between the trimmed V and J ends, which lost 1 base and 6 bases, there was a span of 13 bases. The CDR3 is 15 amino acids. CDR1 is SGHAT, CDR2 FQNNGV, per germline. The CDR3 DNA is TGTGCCAGCAGCTTAGGGGGGGGCGAAGGTCAGCCCCAGCATTTT. This translates into CASSLGGGEGQPQHF.

The V call is TRBV10-3, the J call TRBJ2-1, with D perhaps TRBD2 (6 bases). The CDR3 covers 13 residues. Germline values: CDR1 ENHRY, CDR2 SYGVKD. V dropped 6 bases and J dropped 6 bases, with 12 bases sitting between them. Here the CDR3 DNA reads TGTGCCATCAGAGACGGGACTCTCAATGAGCAGTTCTTC. Translation: CAIRDGTLNEQFF.

The chain couples TRBV14 to TRBJ1-3; D is uncertain. This CDR3 is built from 13 residues. The V end lost 6 bases, the J end lost 4 bases, and 10 bases lay between the germline ends. Germline CDR1 and CDR2: SGHDN and FVKESK. CDR3 coding DNA: TGTGCCAGCAGGCAGTTGTCGGGAAACACCATATATTTT. This translates into CASRQLSGNTIYF. The full variable domain, its missing parts supplied by reference TRBV14 and TRBJ1-3, is EAGVTQFPSHSVIEKGQTVTLRCDPISGHDNLYWYRRVMGKEIKFLLHFVKESKQDESGMPNNRFLAERTGGTYSTLKVQPAELEDSGVYFCASRQLSGNTIYFGEGSWLTVV.

The chain carries TRBV29-1 and TRBJ2-1, with 8 positions matching TRBD2. The V gene end was trimmed by 6 bases and the J gene end by 4 bases; junction bases not matched to a gene: 8. CDR1 SQVTM and CDR2 ANQGSEA come from the germline V gene. The CDR3 is made up of 14 amino acids. The CDR3 is CSVDVAGLYNEQFF. As DNA, the CDR3 is TGCAGCGTCGATGTAGCGGGGCTTTACAATGAGCAGTTCTTC.

The J gene is TRBJ1-2, the V gene TRBV27, with D perhaps matching TRBD1 (5 bases). V lost 5 bases to trimming and J lost 6 bases, with 19 bases between them. Germline V gene sequence: CDR1 MNHEY, CDR2 SMNVEV (reference sequence). This CDR3 spans 15 amino acids. CDR3 nucleotides: TGTGCCAGCAGTCCCGGACAAAACTTGAGAAATGGCTACACCTTC. Translated: CASSPGQNLRNGYTF.

The chain uses TRBV18 and TRBJ1-5; the D gene is possibly TRBD1 (6 bases). The CDR3 spans 15 residues. V was shortened by 3 bases and J by 1 base, with 10 bases between the two germline ends. Germline lookup yields CDR1 KGHSH and CDR2 LQKENI. Here the CDR3 DNA reads TGTGCCAGCTCACCCGGGGACACCAGCAATCAGCCCCAGCATTTT. This translates into CASSPGDTSNQPQHF.

This clone appeared a few times. V gene TRBV6-6 combines with J gene TRBJ1-1; TRBD1 is a possible D gene (5 bases). Per the germline V gene, CDR1 is MNHNY and CDR2 is SVGAGI (reference sequence). Trimming shortened V by 5 bases and J by 1 base, and 11 bases separated the two germline ends. This CDR3 contains 14 residues. CDR3 sequence reads: CASSAIGQNTEAFF. CDR3 coding DNA: TGTGCCAGCAGTGCCATAGGACAGAACACTGAAGCTTTCTTT.

This chain connects TRBV5-6 to TRBJ2-1, with D possibly TRBD1 on 6 matching bases. The germline V gene encodes CDR1 SGHDT and CDR2 YYEEEE. The CDR3 consists of 14 residues. The V end was cut by 2 bases, the J end by 4 bases, with 10 bases between. The CDR3 sequence is CASSFWGPYNEQFF. The CDR3 nucleotides are TGTGCCAGCAGCTTTTGGGGGCCTTACAATGAGCAGTTCTTC.

The chain joins TRBV27 to TRBJ1-5, with 7 bases identical to TRBD1. The CDR3 is 14 amino acids. Germline CDR1 is MNHEY and CDR2 is SMNVEV (reference sequence). V gave up 5 bases and J gave up 7 bases; unmatched junction bases: 8. CDR3 region: CASSPRQGLQPQHF. The CDR3 DNA follows: TGTGCCAGCAGTCCCCGACAGGGCTTACAGCCCCAGCATTTT.

This chain uses TRBV6-5 with TRBJ1-5; 8 bases line up with TRBD1. Germline loops: CDR1 MNHEY, CDR2 SVGAGI. J was trimmed by 7 bases and V by 6 bases; bases with no gene match: 11. The CDR3 loop spans 15 amino acids. CDR3 protein: CASSAGQGGWQPQHF. The CDR3 DNA reads as TGTGCCAGCAGCGCCGGACAGGGAGGCTGGCAGCCCCAGCATTTT.

The chain has TRBV19 and TRBJ2-3, with D uncertain. CDR3 length equals 15 residues. Trimming stripped 3 bases from V and 0 bases from J, with 10 bases between. Germline V gene lookup returns CDR1 LNHDA and CDR2 SQIVND (reference sequence). CDR3 sequence (DNA): TGTGCCAGTAGTATCAGCGCCCCTAGCACAGATACGCAGTATTTT. Protein: CASSISAPSTDTQYF.

The count of this clone is one. The gene calls are TRBV5-1 and TRBJ2-5, with TRBD1 as a possible D gene (6 bases). The better agreement between TRBJ2-7 and the DNA end casts doubt on the J call. This CDR3 has 14 amino acids. Germline CDR1 and CDR2: SGHRS and YFSETQ. This CDR3 is CASSATGYPYEQYF. CDR3 nucleotide sequence: TGCGCCAGCAGCGCCACAGGGTATCCCTACGAGCAGTACTTC.

The rearrangement uses TRBV15 and TRBJ1-2; 9 bases map to TRBD1. The germline V gene encodes CDR1 LNHNV and CDR2 YYDKDF (reference sequence). The V and J ends lost 2 bases and 10 bases, in that order; junction bases with no gene match: 5. The CDR3 length is 13 residues. The CDR3 nucleotides are TGTGCCACCAGCAGAAGGGGGACAGGGTTCTACACCTTC. This gives the protein CATSRRGTGFYTF.

The chain uses TRBV7-2 and TRBJ2-3; D is perhaps TRBD2 (5 bases). V lost 5 bases to trimming and J lost 0 bases, with 12 bases between them. Germline V gene data show CDR1 as SGHTA and CDR2 as FQGNSA. The CDR3 covers 15 residues. The CDR3 is CASSPPGISTDTQYF. The CDR3 region has the DNA TGTGCCAGCAGCCCTCCCGGGATCAGCACAGATACGCAGTATTTT.

This clone was detected only once. The chain carries TRBV6-6 and TRBJ1-1; 7 bases map to TRBD1. The germline gives CDR1 MNHNY, CDR2 SVGAGI (reference sequence). This CDR3 comprises 14 residues. With V trimmed by 4 bases and J by 4 bases, 6 bases remained unmatched. For the CDR3, the DNA is TGTGCCAGCAGTTCCCGACAGGGAGGCACTGAAGCTTTCTTT. The encoded protein is CASSSRQGGTEAFF.

V and J are TRBV29-1 and TRBJ2-5; D is unresolved. The CDR3 has 12 amino acids. CDR1 and CDR2 (germline): SQVTM, ANQGSEA. V was clipped by 7 bases and J by 1 base, with 10 bases between them. The CDR3 DNA sequence: TGCAGCGCCGAGAGATCCCAAGAGACCCAGTACTTC. It codes for CSAERSQETQYF.

V and J are TRBV5-6 and TRBJ1-1; tentative D call: TRBD1 (5 bases). The germline V gene has CDR1 SGHDT and CDR2 YYEEEE. The CDR3 is made up of 16 amino acids. Trimming pared 1 base from V and 0 bases from J, leaving 13 bases between. In nucleotides, the CDR3 is TGTGCCAGCAGCTTGAACACAGGAGCCCTGAACACTGAAGCTTTCTTT. Its translation is CASSLNTGALNTEAFF.

The sample holds one count of this clone. Sequence at one end of the junction differs from germline and may be a read error. The chain links TRBV7-9 to TRBJ1-1; possibly TRBD1 for D (6 bases). This CDR3 contains 12 residues. Germline V gene sequence: CDR1 SEHNR, CDR2 FQNEAQ (reference sequence). Written as DNA, the CDR3 is TGCTACCCAGAGGGGGAAAACACTGAAGCTTTCTTT. Translated, it gives CYPEGENTEAFF.

The chain is built from TRBV2 and TRBJ1-1; maybe TRBD1 (6 bases). The CDR3 has 13 residues. V lost 4 bases, J lost 5 bases, and 11 bases lay in between. Germline V gene sequence: CDR1 SNHLY, CDR2 FYNNEI. DNA of the CDR3: TGTGCCAGCAGTGCCGGGACACGGACTGAAGCTTTCTTT. Protein product: CASSAGTRTEAFF.

The table lists this clone with a few counts. The chain carries TRBV6-6 and TRBJ2-7; 11 bases are shared with TRBD1. Germline values: CDR1 MNHNY, CDR2 SVGAGI (reference sequence). Trimming removed 6 bases from V and 3 bases from J; junction bases left unmatched: 1. The CDR3 runs 13 residues. CDR3 amino acids: CASRGQGDYEQYF. As DNA, the CDR3 is TGTGCCAGCAGGGGACAGGGGGACTACGAGCAGTACTTC.

This sequence joins TRBV7-6 and TRBJ2-1, with 7 nucleotides matching TRBD1. The CDR3 spans 13 residues. V lost 10 bases, J lost 0 bases, and 3 bases stayed unmatched. CDR1 is SGHVS and CDR2 is FNYEAQ in the germline V gene. The CDR3 DNA reads TGTGCCACCAGGGACAGCTCCTACAATGAGCAGTTCTTC. This gives the protein CATRDSSYNEQFF.

The V call is TRBV4-1, the J call TRBJ1-2; 8 positions match TRBD1. The V and J ends lost 0 bases and 7 bases, in that order; junction bases with no gene match: 7. This CDR3 has 15 residues. Germline V gene data show CDR1 as MGHRA and CDR2 as YSYEKL. Here the CDR3 reads CASSQEDRASGGYTF. CDR3 coding DNA: TGCGCCAGCAGCCAAGAGGACAGGGCCTCGGGTGGCTACACCTTC.

The chain links TRBV6-1 to TRBJ1-1; unclear D gene. The CDR3 consists of 14 residues. Germline V gene data show CDR1 as MNHNS and CDR2 as SASEGT. Deletions cut 8 bases from V and 1 base from J, with 14 bases between. CDR3 in DNA: TGTGCCAGCCACCTAGCCTCCCCGAACACTGAAGCTTTCTTT. This codes for CASHLASPNTEAFF.

Only one count was recorded for this clone. This chain joins TRBV5-4 and TRBJ1-1, with TRBD1 as a possible D gene (5 bases). The CDR3 length is 16 residues. Trimming took 0 bases from V and 2 from J, leaving 14 bases between them. Germline values: CDR1 SGHNT, CDR2 YYREEE (reference sequence). In nucleotides, the CDR3 is TGTGCCAGCAGCTTGGCCCGGCAGGGAGGAAACACTGAAGCTTTCTTT. As protein: CASSLARQGGNTEAFF.

The chain recombines TRBV28 with TRBJ1-1; unclear D gene. The CDR3 length is 14 residues. The V gene's germline CDR1 is MDHEN and CDR2 SYDVKM. Trimming shortened V by 2 bases and J by 1 base, and 8 bases separated the two germline ends. The CDR3 here is CASSLITANTEAFF. CDR3 nucleotides: TGTGCCAGCAGTTTAATTACAGCGAACACTGAAGCTTTCTTT.

This clone appeared once. The chain is built from TRBV9 and TRBJ2-7; 8 nucleotides line up with TRBD2. This CDR3 is built from 15 residues. The V gene's germline CDR1 is SGDLS and CDR2 YYNGEE. The V segment lost 3 bases and the J segment 0 bases; nucleotides outside the gene matches: 5. The CDR3 reads CASSGSGGRSYEQYF. The CDR3 DNA follows: TGTGCCAGCAGCGGGAGCGGGGGACGCTCCTACGAGCAGTACTTC.

This clone rates as large (0.1 to 1%). At the DNA level, this CDR3 is encoded by other sequences in the same sample as well. The chain has TRBV6-5 and TRBJ1-5, with D perhaps matching TRBD1 (5 bases). Germline lookup yields CDR1 MNHEY and CDR2 SVGAGI. There are 14 residues in the CDR3. Trimming pared 0 bases from V and 5 bases from J, leaving 8 bases between. The CDR3 sequence is CASSYSGADQPQHF. As DNA, the CDR3 is TGTGCCAGCAGTTACTCAGGGGCAGATCAGCCCCAGCATTTT.